Following are 17 T cell receptor beta chains from one sample sequenced in a study of chemoradiotherapy in HPV16-positive cancers. Profiling relied on immunoSEQ multiplex PCR, and the TCRdb table lists in-frame clones only, not all of them. The data contain fewer than 10,000 clones, approximately 88% of them seen just once; the ten biggest clones take up about 14%. This sample comprised blood, obtained from a patient who underwent chemoradiotherapy. Receptor source: a human donor with HPV-associated anogenital cancer.

This chain uses TRBV2 with TRBJ2-6, with a tentative D call TRBD1 (6 bases). This CDR3 comprises 17 residues. V lost 2 bases and J lost 0, with 11 bases in between. CDR1 and CDR2 (germline): SNHLY, FYNNEI. CDR3 nucleotides: TGTGCCAGCAGTGAACGGGACACTCCCTCTGGGGCCAACGTCCTGACTTTC. It codes for CASSERDTPSGANVLTF.

This chain joins TRBV5-6 and TRBJ2-7; perhaps TRBD2 as D (6 bases). The CDR3 is 14 residues long. Germline assignment: CDR1 SGHDT and CDR2 YYEEEE. V dropped 5 bases and J dropped 3 bases, with 15 bases sitting between them. The CDR3 sequence is CASRVLATDYEQYF. The CDR3 nucleotides are TGTGCCAGCAGAGTACTAGCAACTGACTACGAGCAGTACTTC.

The chain combines TRBV7-9 with TRBJ1-4; D remains unclear. Germline V lookup: CDR1 SEHNR, CDR2 FQNEAQ (reference sequence). The V and J ends lost 2 bases and 6 bases respectively, with 7 bases between them. The CDR3 is 13 amino acids. The CDR3 region has the DNA TGTGCCAGCAGCTTACAGAAACATGAAAAACTGTTTTTT. Its protein is CASSLQKHEKLFF.

The chain joins TRBV2 to TRBJ2-1; TRBD2 might be the D (5 bases). In germline, CDR1 is SNHLY, CDR2 FYNNEI. Trimming pared 2 bases from V and 13 bases from J, leaving 9 bases between. CDR3 length: 11 amino acids. The CDR3 nucleotides read TGTGCCAGCAGTGAATTAGCGTATCAGTTCTTC. Translation: CASSELAYQFF.

This chain uses TRBV10-2 with TRBJ2-3, with 7 bases matching TRBD1. Germline-derived CDR1 and CDR2 are WSHSY and SAAADI. This CDR3 contains 15 residues. The ends lost 6 bases at V and 0 bases at J; junction bases unmatched: 6. CDR3 protein: CASRGTVRSTDTQYF. CDR3 bases: TGCGCCAGCAGGGGGACAGTCCGAAGCACAGATACGCAGTATTTT.

This clone was observed once. The rearrangement joins TRBV11-2 to TRBJ2-5; the D gene is possibly TRBD2 (5 bases). Germline values: CDR1 SGHAT, CDR2 FQNNGV. This CDR3 spans 13 amino acids. With 1 base removed from V and 9 bases from J, the gap between germline ends came to 12 bases. The CDR3 region is CASSLVLAEPQYF. The CDR3 bases are TGTGCCAGCAGCTTAGTTCTAGCCGAGCCCCAGTACTTC.

This rearrangement joins TRBV5-8 to TRBJ1-1; 10 bases map to TRBD1. J was trimmed by 7 bases and V by 3 bases; bases with no gene match: 6. The germline CDR1 and CDR2 sequences are SGHTS and YDEGEE. The CDR3 runs 14 residues. CDR3 bases: TGTGCCAGCAGCTCTGACAGGGGGCGCAGTGAAGCTTTCTTT. Translation: CASSSDRGRSEAFF.

V is TRBV5-4 and J is TRBJ2-2, with D perhaps TRBD2 (5 bases). This CDR3 spans 13 amino acids. Trimming took 3 bases from V and 10 from J, leaving 13 bases between them. Germline V gives CDR1 SGHNT, CDR2 YYREEE (reference sequence). CDR3 DNA: TGTGCCAGCAGCTGGACTGAGCGGTCGGAGCTGTTTTTT. Translation: CASSWTERSELFF.

This chain links TRBV6-5 with TRBJ1-2; 9 bases fit TRBD1. With V trimmed by 2 bases and J by 4 bases, 5 bases remained unmatched. Germline CDR1 MNHEY, CDR2 SVGAGI. The CDR3 totals 15 residues. The CDR3: CASSYGQGFLYGYTF. In nucleotides, the CDR3 is TGTGCCAGCAGTTACGGACAGGGGTTCCTCTATGGCTACACCTTC.

The V and J genes are TRBV4-3 and TRBJ1-6; D may be TRBD1 (6 bases). The CDR3 spans 15 residues. With 0 bases removed from V and 7 bases from J, the gap between germline ends came to 10 bases. Germline loops: CDR1 LGHNA, CDR2 YSLEER. This CDR3 is CASSQDRGRNSPLHF. CDR3 nucleotides: TGCGCCAGCAGCCAAGACAGGGGACGAAATTCACCCCTCCACTTT.

This clone has only a few counts. The chain links TRBV6-1 to TRBJ2-7, with 8 bases aligning to TRBD1. Germline V CDR1 and CDR2: MNHNS, SASEGT. With V trimmed by 4 bases and J by 0 bases, 2 bases remained unmatched. This CDR3 has 14 amino acids. The CDR3 protein is CASSVDRVSYEQYV. CDR3 sequence (DNA): TGTGCCAGCAGTGTGGACAGGGTCTCCTACGAGCAGTACGTC.

V gene TRBV10-3 combines with J gene TRBJ1-2; 7 positions match TRBD1. V was pared by 2 bases and J by 5 bases, with 5 bases of the junction left unmatched. Germline V gives CDR1 ENHRY, CDR2 SYGVKD. CDR3 length equals 14 residues. CDR3 loop: CAISEDRVGYGYTF. CDR3 DNA: TGTGCCATCAGTGAGGACAGGGTGGGGTATGGCTACACCTTC.

This chain joins TRBV11-3 and TRBJ2-7; D remains ambiguous. The CDR3 is 12 amino acids. V lost 1 base and J lost 4, with 5 bases in between. Germline V gives CDR1 SGHNT, CDR2 YENEEA. The CDR3 DNA reads as TGTGCCAGCAGCTTAGGAAAGTACGAGCAGTACGTC. Translated: CASSLGKYEQYV.

The count of this clone is one. The gene calls are TRBV25-1 and TRBJ2-6; tentatively, D is TRBD1 or TRBD2 (5 bases each). Germline V gene sequence: CDR1 MGHDK, CDR2 SYGVNS. The germline V and J ends were trimmed by 3 bases and 0 bases, with 9 bases remaining between them. CDR3 length: 16 amino acids. The CDR3 DNA reads TGTGCCAGCAGTGAGGGTGGGGGCTCTGGGGCCAACGTCCTGACTTTC. Protein sequence: CASSEGGGSGANVLTF. Looking up the rest from reference TRBV25-1 and TRBJ2-6 gives the full variable domain: EADIYQTPRYLVIGTGKKITLECSQTMGHDKMYWYQQDPGMELHLIHYSYGVNSTEKGDLSSESTVSRIRTEHFPLTLESARPSHTSQYLCASSEGGGSGANVLTFGAGSRLTVL.

In DNA, the CDR3 is TGTGCCAGCAGCATACTAGGGACAGCCGGGACCGGGGCCAACGTCCTGACTTTC. This sequence encodes CASSILGTAGTGANVLTF. This chain uses TRBV7-9 with TRBJ2-6; 7 bases are shared with TRBD1. Germline assignment: CDR1 SEHNR and CDR2 FQNEAQ (reference sequence). J was trimmed by 4 bases and V by 5 bases; bases with no gene match: 14. The CDR3 covers 18 residues.

The chain uses TRBV9 and TRBJ2-3; D gene ambiguous. The germline V gene has CDR1 SGDLS and CDR2 YYNGEE. V gave up 3 bases and J gave up 4 bases, with 6 bases separating them. This CDR3 contains 12 residues. CDR3 residues: CASSAFADTQYF. The CDR3 DNA sequence: TGTGCCAGCAGCGCTTTCGCAGATACGCAGTATTTT.

The chain uses TRBV6-1 and TRBJ2-7, with a possible D match to TRBD1 (5 bases). This CDR3 has 12 residues. Trimming removed 8 bases from V and 9 bases from J, with 17 bases in between. CDR1 and CDR2 (germline): MNHNS, SASEGT. CDR3 sequence (DNA): TGTGCCAGCGGAACCAGACAGTCGGGGCAGTACTTC. Protein product: CASGTRQSGQYF.